The rows below give T cell receptor beta chains drawn from one sample of a study of T cells in Graves' hyperthyroidism and ophthalmopathy. TCRdb re-called the multiplex PCR reads with MiXCR, one entry per CDR3 protein. Among fewer than 750,000 distinct CDR3 sequences listed, 40% to 55% were seen once. The specimen was peripheral blood or thyroid tissue (not recorded which). Receptors originate from a young woman with Graves' hyperthyroidism. CDR3s include the opening cysteine and the closing phenylalanine or tryptophan. Each record gives: D gene, clone size, V gene, J gene, CDR3 DNA, CDR3 protein. D genes are given only for firm matches. Expanded clones get a size class; other rows say once, few or many, or leave the size out.

D gene: NA; clone size: many; V gene: TRBV5-5; J gene: TRBJ1-1; CDR3 DNA: TGTGCCAGCAGCTTGGTCTGGTATAACAGTGAAGCTTTCTTT; CDR3 protein: CASSLVWYNSEAFF
D gene: TRBD2; clone size: NA; V gene: TRBV7-2; J gene: TRBJ2-7; CDR3 DNA: TGTGCCACAGACGGAGCGGGAGGCTCCTACGAGCAGTACTTC; CDR3 protein: CATDGAGGSYEQYF
D gene: NA; clone size: many; V gene: TRBV7-3; J gene: TRBJ2-5; CDR3 DNA: TGTGCCAGCAGCTGGGGACATGGAGAGACCCAGTACTTC; CDR3 protein: CASSWGHGETQYF
D gene: NA; clone size: few; V gene: TRBV29-1; J gene: TRBJ2-3; CDR3 DNA: TGCAGCGTACTCTCCGGGACTCCTCGCACAGATACGCAGTATTTT; CDR3 protein: CSVLSGTPRTDTQYF
D gene: NA; clone size: NA; V gene: TRBV20-1; J gene: TRBJ1-1; CDR3 DNA: TGCAGTGCTGAAGGACAGAGGGACACTGAAGCTTTCTTT; CDR3 protein: CSAEGQRDTEAFF
D gene: TRBD1; clone size: NA; V gene: TRBV12-3/TRBV12-4; J gene: TRBJ1-2; CDR3 DNA: TGTGCCAGCACCATGACAGGGATCTATGGCTACACCTTC; CDR3 protein: CASTMTGIYGYTF
D gene: NA; clone size: NA; V gene: TRBV12-3/TRBV12-4; J gene: TRBJ1-1; CDR3 DNA: TGTGCCAGCTCACCACCGGGGGGTATAGCTGAAGCTTTCTTT; CDR3 protein: CASSPPGGIAEAFF
D gene: TRBD1; clone size: many; V gene: TRBV19; J gene: TRBJ2-7; CDR3 DNA: TGTGCCAGTACGCCGGGACAGGGGGCCTCCTACGAGCAGTACTTC; CDR3 protein: CASTPGQGASYEQYF
D gene: NA; clone size: NA; V gene: TRBV10-3; J gene: TRBJ1-4; CDR3 DNA: TGTGCCATCAGTGAGACGGAAAGGGGTACTAATGAAAAACTGTTTTTT; CDR3 protein: CAISETERGTNEKLFF
D gene: NA; clone size: NA; V gene: TRBV7-2; J gene: TRBJ2-5; CDR3 DNA: TGTGCCAGCAGCTTAGGTTCAGCTGCGAGGGAAGAGACCCAGTACTTC; CDR3 protein: CASSLGSAAREETQYF
D gene: NA; clone size: NA; V gene: TRBV29-1; J gene: TRBJ2-5; CDR3 DNA: TGCCAGCAGCTCAAGGGGGGCACGGGGGAGACCCAGTACTTC; CDR3 protein: CQQLKGGTGETQYF
D gene: NA; clone size: NA; V gene: TRBV12-3/TRBV12-4; J gene: TRBJ2-7; CDR3 DNA: TGTGCCAGCAGTTTAAAAGGGAGGAAGAACGAGCAGTACTTC; CDR3 protein: CASSLKGRKNEQYF
D gene: TRBD2; clone size: NA; V gene: TRBV10-3; J gene: TRBJ2-2; CDR3 DNA: TGTGCCATCAGGAGGGCTAGCGGAGAGGCCGGGGAGCTGTTTTTT; CDR3 protein: CAIRRASGEAGELFF
D gene: NA; clone size: once; V gene: TRBV7-9; J gene: TRBJ2-7; CDR3 DNA: TGTGCCAGCAGCTTTACCCCCCATACGGGCGAGCAGCGCTTC; CDR3 protein: CASSFTPHTGEQRF